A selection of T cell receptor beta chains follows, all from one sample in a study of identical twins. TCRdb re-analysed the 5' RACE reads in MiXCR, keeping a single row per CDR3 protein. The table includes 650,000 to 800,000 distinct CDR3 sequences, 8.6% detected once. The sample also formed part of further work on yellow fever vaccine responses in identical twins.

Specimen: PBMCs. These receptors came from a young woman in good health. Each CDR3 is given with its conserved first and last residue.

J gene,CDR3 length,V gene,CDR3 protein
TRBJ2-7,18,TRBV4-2,CASSQGLTSGRAGDEQYF
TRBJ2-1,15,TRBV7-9,CASSLPVTVNNEQFF
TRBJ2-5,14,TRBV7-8,CASSLDSRSGTQYF
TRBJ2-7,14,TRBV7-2,CASTLSLTPYEQYF
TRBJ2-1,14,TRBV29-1,CSVDTSGRGNEQFF
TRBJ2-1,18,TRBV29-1,CSVVRRGVFGSSYNEQFF
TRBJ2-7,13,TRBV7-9,CASSRTGSDEQYF
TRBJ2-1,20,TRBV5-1,CASSLLGLGERTASYNEQFF
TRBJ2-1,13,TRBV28,CASTLSGRQGQFF
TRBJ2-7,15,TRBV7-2,CASSLSWDPSYEQYF
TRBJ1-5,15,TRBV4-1,CASSQVATSNQPQHF
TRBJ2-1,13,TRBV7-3,CASSTGRVNEQFF
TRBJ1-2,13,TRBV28,CASSLLTVGGYTF
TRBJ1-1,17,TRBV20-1,CSAHRTVKDLINTEAFF
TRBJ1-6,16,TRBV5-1,CASSLVGGLSNSPLHF
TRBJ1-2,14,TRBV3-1,CASSQDTGGRGYTF
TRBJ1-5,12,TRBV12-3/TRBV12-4,CASSFWDQPQHF
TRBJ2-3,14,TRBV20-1,CSASSGTSADTQYF
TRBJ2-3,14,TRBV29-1,CSVFSGDPTDTQYF
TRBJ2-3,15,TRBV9,CTSSGNQGGTDTQYF
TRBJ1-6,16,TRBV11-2,CASSSRDGYLGSPLHF
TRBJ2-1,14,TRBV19,CASSQTAPHNEQFF
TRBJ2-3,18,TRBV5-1,CASSLAVLIRTETDTQYF
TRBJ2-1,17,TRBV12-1,CASSHGRARELGNEQFF